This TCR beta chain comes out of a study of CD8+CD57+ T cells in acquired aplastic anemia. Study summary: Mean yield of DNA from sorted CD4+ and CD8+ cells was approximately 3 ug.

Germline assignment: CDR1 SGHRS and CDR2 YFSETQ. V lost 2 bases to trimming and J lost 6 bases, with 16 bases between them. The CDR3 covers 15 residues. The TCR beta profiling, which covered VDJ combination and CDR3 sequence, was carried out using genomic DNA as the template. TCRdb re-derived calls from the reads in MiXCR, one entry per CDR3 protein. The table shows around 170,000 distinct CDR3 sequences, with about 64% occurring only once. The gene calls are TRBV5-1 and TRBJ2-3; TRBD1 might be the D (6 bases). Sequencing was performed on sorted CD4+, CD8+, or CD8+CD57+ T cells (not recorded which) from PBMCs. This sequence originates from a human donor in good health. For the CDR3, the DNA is TGCGCCAGCAGCTTAGGGGGTCGGACCATGGATACGCAGTATTTT. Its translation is CASSLGGRTMDTQYF.